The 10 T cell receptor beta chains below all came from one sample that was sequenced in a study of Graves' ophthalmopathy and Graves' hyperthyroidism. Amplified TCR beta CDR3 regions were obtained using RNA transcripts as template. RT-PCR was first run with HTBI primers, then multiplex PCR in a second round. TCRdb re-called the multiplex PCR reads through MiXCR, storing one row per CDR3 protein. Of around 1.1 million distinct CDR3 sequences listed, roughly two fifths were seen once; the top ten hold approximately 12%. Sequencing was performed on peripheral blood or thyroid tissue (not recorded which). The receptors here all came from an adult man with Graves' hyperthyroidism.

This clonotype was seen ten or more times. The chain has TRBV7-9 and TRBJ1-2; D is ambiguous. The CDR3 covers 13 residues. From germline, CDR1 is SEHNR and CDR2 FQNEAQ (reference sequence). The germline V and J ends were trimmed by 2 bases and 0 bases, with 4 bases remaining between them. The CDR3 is CASSLSTNYGYTF. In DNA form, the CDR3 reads TGTGCCAGCAGCTTATCAACTAACTATGGCTACACCTTC.

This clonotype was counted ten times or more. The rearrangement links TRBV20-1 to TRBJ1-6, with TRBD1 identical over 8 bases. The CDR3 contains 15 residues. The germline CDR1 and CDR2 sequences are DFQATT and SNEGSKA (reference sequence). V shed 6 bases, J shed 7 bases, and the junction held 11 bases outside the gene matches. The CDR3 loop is CSAPPTGVLNSPLHF. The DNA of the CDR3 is TGCAGTGCGCCACCGACAGGGGTACTGAATTCACCCCTCCACTTT.

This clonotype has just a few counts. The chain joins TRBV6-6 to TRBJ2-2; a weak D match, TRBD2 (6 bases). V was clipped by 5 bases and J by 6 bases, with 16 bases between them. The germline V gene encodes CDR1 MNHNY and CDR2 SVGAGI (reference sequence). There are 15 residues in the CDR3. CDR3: CASSDSGRMAGELFF. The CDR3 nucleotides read TGTGCCAGCAGTGATTCCGGGAGAATGGCCGGGGAGCTGTTTTTT.

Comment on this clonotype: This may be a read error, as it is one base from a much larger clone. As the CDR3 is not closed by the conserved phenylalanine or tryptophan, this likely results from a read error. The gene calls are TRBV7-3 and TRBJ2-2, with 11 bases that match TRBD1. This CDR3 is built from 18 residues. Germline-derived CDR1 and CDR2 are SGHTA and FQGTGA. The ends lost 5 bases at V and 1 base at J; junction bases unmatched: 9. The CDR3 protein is CASSTWTGGVKNTGELFC. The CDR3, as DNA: TGTGCCAGCAGCACCTGGACAGGGGGCGTTAAGAACACCGGGGAGCTGTTTTGT.

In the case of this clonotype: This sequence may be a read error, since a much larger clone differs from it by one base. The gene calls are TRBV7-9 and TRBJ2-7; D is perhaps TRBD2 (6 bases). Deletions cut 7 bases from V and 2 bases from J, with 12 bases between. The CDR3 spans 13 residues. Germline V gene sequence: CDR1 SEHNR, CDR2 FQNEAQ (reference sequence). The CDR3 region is CASKVAAAYEQYF. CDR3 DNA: TGTGCCAGCAAGGTAGCGGCTGCCTACGAGCAGTACTTC.

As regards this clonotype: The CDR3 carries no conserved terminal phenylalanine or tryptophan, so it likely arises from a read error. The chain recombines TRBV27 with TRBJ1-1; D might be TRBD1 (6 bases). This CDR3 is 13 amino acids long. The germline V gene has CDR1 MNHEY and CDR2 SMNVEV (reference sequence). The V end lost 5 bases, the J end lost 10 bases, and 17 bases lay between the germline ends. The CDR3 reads CASSNTDRLVAFL. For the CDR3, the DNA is TGTGCCAGCAGTAACACCGACAGGCTCGTAGCTTTCCTT.

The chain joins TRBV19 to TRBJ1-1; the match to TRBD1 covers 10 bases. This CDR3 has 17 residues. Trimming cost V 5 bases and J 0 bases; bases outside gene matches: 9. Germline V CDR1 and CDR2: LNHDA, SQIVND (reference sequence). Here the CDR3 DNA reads TGTGCCAGTAGTCCCTGGGACAGGGGACAGGTGAACACTGAAGCTTTCTTT. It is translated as CASSPWDRGQVNTEAFF.

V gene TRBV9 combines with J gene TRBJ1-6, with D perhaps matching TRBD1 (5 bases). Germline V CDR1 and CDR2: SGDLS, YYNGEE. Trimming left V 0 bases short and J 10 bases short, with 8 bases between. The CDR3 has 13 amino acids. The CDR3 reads CASSVGWGSPLHF. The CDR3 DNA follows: TGTGCCAGCAGCGTAGGGTGGGGGTCACCCCTCCACTTT.

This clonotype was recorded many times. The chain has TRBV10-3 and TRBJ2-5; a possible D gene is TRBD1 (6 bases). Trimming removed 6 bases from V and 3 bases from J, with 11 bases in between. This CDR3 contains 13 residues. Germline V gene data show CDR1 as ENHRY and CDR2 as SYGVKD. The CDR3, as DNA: TGTGCCATCAGGGTTAACAGGGAAGAGACCCAGTACTTC. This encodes CAIRVNREETQYF.

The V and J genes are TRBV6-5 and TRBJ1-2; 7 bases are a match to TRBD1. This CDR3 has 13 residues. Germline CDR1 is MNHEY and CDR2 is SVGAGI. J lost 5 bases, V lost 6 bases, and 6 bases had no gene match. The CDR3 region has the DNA TGTGCCAGCAGACAGGGCAGGGGGTATGGCTACACCTTC. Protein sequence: CASRQGRGYGYTF.